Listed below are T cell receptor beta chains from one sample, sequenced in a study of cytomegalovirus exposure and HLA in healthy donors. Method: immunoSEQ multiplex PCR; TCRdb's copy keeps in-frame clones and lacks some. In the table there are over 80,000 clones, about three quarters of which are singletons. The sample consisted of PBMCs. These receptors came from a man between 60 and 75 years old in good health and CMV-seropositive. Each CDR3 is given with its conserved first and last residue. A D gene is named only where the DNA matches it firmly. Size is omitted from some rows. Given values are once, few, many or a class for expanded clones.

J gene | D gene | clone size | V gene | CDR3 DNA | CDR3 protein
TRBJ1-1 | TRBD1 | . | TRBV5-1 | TGCGCCAGCAGCGGTGGGACAGGGGGAGAAGCTTTCTTT | CASSGGTGGEAFF
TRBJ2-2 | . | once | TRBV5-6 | TGTGCCAGCAGCTTGGGAGGTCCCAGTATTGTGAACACCGGGGAGCTGTTTTTT | CASSLGGPSIVNTGELFF
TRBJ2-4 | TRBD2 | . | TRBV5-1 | TGCGCCAGCAGCTTGACGGGACTACGCGGGGTCCCAAACATTCAGTACTTC | CASSLTGLRGVPNIQYF
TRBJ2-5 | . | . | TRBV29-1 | TGCAGCGTGAACCAGCAGGGGGAGACCCAGTACTTC | CSVNQQGETQYF
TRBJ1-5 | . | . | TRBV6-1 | TGTGCCAGCGGCCGGGACTCCGTGATCTTTACGCCCCAGCATTTT | CASGRDSVIFTPQHF
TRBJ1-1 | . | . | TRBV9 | TGTGCCAGCAGCGTAGAGGGCAGGGGCCCTGAAGCTTTCTTT | CASSVEGRGPEAFF
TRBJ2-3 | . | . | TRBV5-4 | TGTGCCAGCAGCTTTTTAGGGGGGGGCACAGATACGCAGTATTTT | CASSFLGGGTDTQYF
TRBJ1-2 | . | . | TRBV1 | TGCACCAGCAGCCTATCCGACAGGGGCTGGATTTATGGCTACACCTTC | CTSSLSDRGWIYGYTF
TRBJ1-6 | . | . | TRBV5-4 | TGTGCCAGCAGCAAGGACAGTAATTCACCCCTCCACTTT | CASSKDSNSPLHF
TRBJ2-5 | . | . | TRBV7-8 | TGTGCCAGCAGCTTAGATTCCCCAGGACAAGAGACCCAGTACTTC | CASSLDSPGQETQYF
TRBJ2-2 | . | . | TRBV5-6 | TGTGCCAGCAGCTTGGAGGCAGGGGTTAAGAACACCGGGGAGCTGTTTTTT | CASSLEAGVKNTGELFF
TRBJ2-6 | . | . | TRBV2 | TGTGCCAGCACAGAGGCGGGGGCCAACGTCCTGACTTTC | CASTEAGANVLTF
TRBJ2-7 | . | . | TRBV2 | TGTGCCAGCAGCGCTACTGGGAGGGGGGAGCAGTACTTC | CASSATGRGEQYF
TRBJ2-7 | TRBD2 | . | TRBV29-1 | TGCAGCGCCGGGCAGCTAGCGGGCTACGAGCAGTACTTC | CSAGQLAGYEQYF
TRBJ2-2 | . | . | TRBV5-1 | TGCGCCAGCAGCTTGGCGACTTACACCGGGGAGCTGTTTTTT | CASSLATYTGELFF
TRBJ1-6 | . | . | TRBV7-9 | TGTGCCAGCAGCTTACCCAGGGAAAATTCACCCCTCCACTTT | CASSLPRENSPLHF
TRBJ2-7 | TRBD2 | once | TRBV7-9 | TGTGCCAGCAGCTATCCCCCGGGACTAGCGGGCGAGCAGTACTTC | CASSYPPGLAGEQYF
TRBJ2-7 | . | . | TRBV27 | TGTGCCAGCAGTTTGCTCAGTCCCGGGACATTCTACGAGCAGTACTTC | CASSLLSPGTFYEQYF
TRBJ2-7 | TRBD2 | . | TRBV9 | TGTGCCAGCAGCCCCTCGGGCTGGCGGGGGGCTTACGAGCAGTACTTC | CASSPSGWRGAYEQYF
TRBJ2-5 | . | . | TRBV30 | TGTGCCTGGAGTTCCCGGGAAGAGACCCAGTACTTC | CAWSSREETQYF
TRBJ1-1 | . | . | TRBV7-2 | TGTGCCAGCAGCAGCCTTGCCCTAGAAGCTTTCTTT | CASSSLALEAFF
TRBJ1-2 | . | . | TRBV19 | TGTGCCAGTAAGGCCGACAGCTTTTTCTATGGCTACACCTTC | CASKADSFFYGYTF
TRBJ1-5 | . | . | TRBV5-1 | TGCGCCAGCAGCTTGGACGGAACTACTAATCAGCCCCAGCATTTT | CASSLDGTTNQPQHF
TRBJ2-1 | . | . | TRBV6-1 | TGTGCCAGCAGCATACAGGGTGCTAAGGGGGATGAGCAGTTCTTC | CASSIQGAKGDEQFF
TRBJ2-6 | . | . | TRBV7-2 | TGTGCCAGCAGTTCTCAGGCCCCTGGGGCCAACGTCCTGACTTTC | CASSSQAPGANVLTF
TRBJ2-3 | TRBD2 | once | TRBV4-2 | TGTGCCAGCAGCCAAACAGGTAGCGGGGGTTACAATACGCAGTATTTT | CASSQTGSGGYNTQYF
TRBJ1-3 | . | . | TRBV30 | TGTGCCTGGAGCCCTAAAGTATCTTTTCTCGGAAACACCATATATTTT | CAWSPKVSFLGNTIYF
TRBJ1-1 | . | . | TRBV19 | TGTGCCAGTAGTATCTCCTCGAACACTGAAGCTTTCTTT | CASSISSNTEAFF
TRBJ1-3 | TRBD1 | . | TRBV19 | TGTGCCAGTATAACGGGACAGTCGAGCTCTGGAAACACCATATATTTT | CASITGQSSSGNTIYF
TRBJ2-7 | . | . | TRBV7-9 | TGTGCCAGCAGCTTCCGCGGCCAGAACCCCGTTTCCTACGAGCAGTACTTC | CASSFRGQNPVSYEQYF
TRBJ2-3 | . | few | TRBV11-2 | TGTGCCAGCAGCTTAGGAAGTGGGCTACTTAACACAGATACGCAGTATTTT | CASSLGSGLLNTDTQYF
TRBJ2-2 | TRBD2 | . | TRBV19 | TGTGCCAGTAGTGGGCTAGCGGGGGGGCCGAACACCGGGGAGCTGTTTTTT | CASSGLAGGPNTGELFF
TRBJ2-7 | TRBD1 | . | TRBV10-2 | TGCGCCAGCATTCCCCACAGGGGGAGCTACGAGCAGTACTTC | CASIPHRGSYEQYF
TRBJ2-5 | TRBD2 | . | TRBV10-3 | TGTGCCATCAGTGAGATAGCGGGGGTCCAAGAGACCCAGTACTTC | CAISEIAGVQETQYF
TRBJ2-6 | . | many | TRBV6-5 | TGTGCCAGCAGCCTACTGCCTTCTGGGGCCAACGTCCTGACTTTC | CASSLLPSGANVLTF
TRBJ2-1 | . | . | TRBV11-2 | TGTGCCAGCAGCATAGGCGGGAATTACAATGAGCAGTTCTTC | CASSIGGNYNEQFF
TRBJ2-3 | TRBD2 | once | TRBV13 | TGTGCCAGCAGCTTAAGGGGTTCGGGGGGAGCGGAGAAAGGTACGCAGTATTTT | CASSLRGSGGAEKGTQYF
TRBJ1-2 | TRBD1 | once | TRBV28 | TGTGCCAGCAGAACCGGGACAGGGAACGGCGAGGGCTACACCTTC | CASRTGTGNGEGYTF
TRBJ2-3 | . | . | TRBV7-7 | TGTGCTAGCAGCTTGGGACTTGGGGATACGCAGTATTTT | CASSLGLGDTQYF
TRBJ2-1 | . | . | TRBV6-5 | TGTGCCAGCAGTTCTGGGGGGGCGGGATCCTACAATGAGCAGTTCTTC | CASSSGGAGSYNEQFF
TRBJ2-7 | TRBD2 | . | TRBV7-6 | TGTGCCAGCAGCTTAGCGTCACGGGGGGCCTACGAGCAGTACTTC | CASSLASRGAYEQYF
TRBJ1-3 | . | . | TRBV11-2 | TGTGCCAGCAGCTTCGTGGAAGGACTCTCTGGAAACACCATATATTTT | CASSFVEGLSGNTIYF
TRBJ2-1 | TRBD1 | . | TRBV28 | TGTGCCAGCAGTTCAGGGGGCGGGCAGTTCTTC | CASSSGGGQFF
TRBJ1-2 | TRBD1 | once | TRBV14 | TGTGCCAGCAGCCCGGGGGCAGGGGGCAGGGTTGGCTACACCTTC | CASSPGAGGRVGYTF
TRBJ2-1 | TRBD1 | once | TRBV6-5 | TGTGCCACTAAGGGCATCGGGACAGAGTACAATGAGCAGTTCTTC | CATKGIGTEYNEQFF
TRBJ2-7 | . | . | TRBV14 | TGTGCCAGCAGCCAATTTCAGGGGTTTGGGTACGAGCAGTACTTC | CASSQFQGFGYEQYF
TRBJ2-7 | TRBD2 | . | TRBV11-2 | TGTGCCAGCAGCCAAGGTCCGGGACTAAACTACGAGCAGTACTTC | CASSQGPGLNYEQYF
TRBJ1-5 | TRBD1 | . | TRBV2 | TGTGCCAGGGGGGGACAGGGGGCCCATCAGCCCCAGCATTTT | CARGGQGAHQPQHF
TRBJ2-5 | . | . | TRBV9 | TGTGCCAGCAGTTACGGGGGGGGACAGCAAGAGACCCAGTACTTC | CASSYGGGQQETQYF
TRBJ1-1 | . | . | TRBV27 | TGTGCCAGCGAACATAACACTGAAGCTTTCTTT | CASEHNTEAFF
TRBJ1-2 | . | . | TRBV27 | TGTGCCAGCAGCCTAGGGGCGGGGGCGAAGGGCTACACCTTC | CASSLGAGAKGYTF
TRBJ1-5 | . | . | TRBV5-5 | TGTGCCAGCAGCTTTCTGACAGCCAATCAGCCCCAGCATTTT | CASSFLTANQPQHF
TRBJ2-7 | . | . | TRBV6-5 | TGTGCCACCACGGACACCTCCTACGAGCAGTACTTC | CATTDTSYEQYF
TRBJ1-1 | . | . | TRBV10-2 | TGCGCCAGCAGTGAGTCAGGGGGTTGGAACACTGAAGCTTTCTTT | CASSESGGWNTEAFF